The entry below describes one TCR beta chain. Its antigen is undetermined. V dropped 3 bases and J dropped 0 bases, with 12 bases sitting between them. The V gene's germline CDR1 is KGHSH and CDR2 LQKENI. This CDR3 has 16 residues. This record belongs to a study of cytomegalovirus exposure and HLA in healthy donors. Whole-study results and caveats: In presence/absence analyses, roughly uniform sequencing depth across donors was assumed. The study labeled 150 to 200 TCR beta chains cytomegalovirus-associated.

The PCR used 60 Vbeta and 13 Jbeta primers. Sequencing was performed with immunoSEQ multiplex PCR; in TCRdb, only in-frame clones are kept and a portion is missing. Counted here are around 180,000 clones, roughly 78% occurring once; the ten biggest clones make up approximately 13%. The sequenced sample was PBMCs. This TCR came from a woman aged 45-59 years in good health and CMV-seropositive. This rearrangement joins TRBV18 to TRBJ2-1; a weak D match, TRBD1 (6 bases). CDR3 nucleotide sequence: TGTGCCAGCTCACCCCGGGACACCAGCTCCTACAATGAGCAGTTCTTC. This codes for CASSPRDTSSYNEQFF.